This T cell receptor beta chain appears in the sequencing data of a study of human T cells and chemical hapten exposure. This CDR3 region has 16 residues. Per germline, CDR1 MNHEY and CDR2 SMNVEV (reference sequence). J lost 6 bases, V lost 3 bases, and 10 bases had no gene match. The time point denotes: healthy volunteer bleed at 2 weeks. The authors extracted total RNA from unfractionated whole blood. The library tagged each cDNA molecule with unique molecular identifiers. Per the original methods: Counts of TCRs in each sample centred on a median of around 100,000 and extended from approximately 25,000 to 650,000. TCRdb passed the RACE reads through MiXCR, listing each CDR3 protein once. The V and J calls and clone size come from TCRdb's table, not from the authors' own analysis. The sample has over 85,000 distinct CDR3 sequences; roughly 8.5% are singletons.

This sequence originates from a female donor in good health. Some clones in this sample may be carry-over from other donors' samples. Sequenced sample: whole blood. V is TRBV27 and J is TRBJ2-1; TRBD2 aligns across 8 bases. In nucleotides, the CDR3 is TGTGCCAGCAGTTTCCGGACGGGACTAGGGGGCAATGAGCAGTTCTTC. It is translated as CASSFRTGLGGNEQFF.